Listed here are 16 T cell receptor beta chains from one sample, sequenced in a study of shared T cell receptors in the human thymus. Sequencing was performed with immunoSEQ multiplex PCR; in TCRdb, only in-frame clones are kept and a portion is missing. The profile shows 600,000 or so clones, 70% to 90% of them singletons. The data also belong to a second study, concerning human thymus T cells.

Sequences were obtained from thymocytes. The origin of the receptors is a boy in the first two years of life with a congenital heart defect.

The chain links TRBV11-2 to TRBJ2-1, with D possibly matching TRBD2 (5 bases). The CDR3 loop spans 16 amino acids. V was shortened by 1 base and J by 4 bases, with 14 bases between the two germline ends. CDR1 and CDR2 (germline): SGHAT, FQNNGV. The CDR3 protein is CASSLGPSYLYNEQFF. The DNA for the CDR3 is TGTGCCAGCAGCTTAGGCCCTAGCTATCTTTACAATGAGCAGTTCTTC.

This chain uses TRBV28 with TRBJ2-7; tentatively, D is TRBD1 (6 bases). The germline V gene has CDR1 MDHEN and CDR2 SYDVKM. V was pared by 7 bases and J by 3 bases, with 13 bases between. The CDR3 has 13 residues. CDR3 sequence reads: CASNLGQSYEQYF. In DNA, the CDR3 is TGTGCCAGCAATCTCGGACAGAGCTACGAGCAGTACTTC.

The J gene is TRBJ1-6, the V gene TRBV9, with 11 nucleotides matching TRBD1. CDR3 length equals 15 residues. CDR1 and CDR2 (germline): SGDLS, YYNGEE. Trimming removed 4 bases from V and 7 bases from J; junction bases left unmatched: 4. The CDR3 region has the DNA TGTGCCAGCAGCAATCGGGACAGGGGGAATTCACCCCTCCACTTT. Protein sequence: CASSNRDRGNSPLHF. Looking up the rest from reference TRBV9 and TRBJ1-6 gives the full variable domain: DSGVTQTPKHLITATGQRVTLRCSPRSGDLSVYWYQQSLDQGLQFLIQYYNGEERAKGNILERFSAQQFPDLHSELNLSSLELGDSALYFCASSNRDRGNSPLHFGNGTRLTVT.

V is TRBV2 and J is TRBJ2-2; 13 nucleotides line up with TRBD2. The J segment lost 0 bases and the V segment lost 10 bases, leaving 11 bases of the junction unmatched. The CDR3 sequence is 18 residues long. The germline CDR1 and CDR2 sequences are SNHLY and FYNNEI. The CDR3 bases are TGTGCCATTACGCGGACTAGCGGGAGTACGACGAACACCGGGGAGCTGTTTTTT. This codes for CAITRTSGSTTNTGELFF.

CDR3 in amino acids: CASSAGQVTPKTQYF. CDR3 coding DNA: TGCGCCAGCAGCGCGGGACAGGTTACGCCCAAGACCCAGTACTTC. The chain carries TRBV5-1 and TRBJ2-5; the match to TRBD1 covers 8 bases. From germline, CDR1 is SGHRS and CDR2 YFSETQ. This CDR3 has 15 amino acids. V gave up 4 bases and J gave up 6 bases; unmatched junction bases: 11.

The V gene is TRBV7-2, the J gene TRBJ1-5; TRBD1 is a possible D gene (5 bases). With 5 bases removed from V and 3 bases from J, the gap between germline ends came to 11 bases. This CDR3 comprises 14 residues. Looked up from germline, CDR1 is SGHTA and CDR2 is FQGNSA. The CDR3 region is CASSLGPYNQPQHF. CDR3 coding DNA: TGTGCCAGCAGCCTGGGGCCCTACAATCAGCCCCAGCATTTT.

This clone has only one observation. Other nucleotide sequences from this sample produce the same CDR3. The chain combines TRBV27 with TRBJ2-3; D call uncertain. The CDR3 extends over 13 amino acids. V was clipped by 3 bases and J by 0 bases, with 4 bases between them. Germline CDR1 reads MNHEY; CDR2 reads SMNVEV (reference sequence). CDR3: CASSLASTDTQYF. In nucleotides, the CDR3 is TGTGCCAGCAGTTTGGCCAGCACAGATACGCAGTATTTT.

The J gene is TRBJ2-1, the V gene TRBV5-1; 11 nucleotides match TRBD2. The CDR3 totals 20 residues. The ends lost 2 bases at V and 5 bases at J; junction bases unmatched: 18. Germline V gene lookup returns CDR1 SGHRS and CDR2 YFSETQ. The CDR3 region is CASSFGAQLIAGGNHNEQFF. The DNA for the CDR3 is TGCGCCAGCAGCTTTGGTGCCCAACTAATAGCGGGAGGGAACCACAATGAGCAGTTCTTC.

The V call is TRBV25-1, the J call TRBJ2-3; the match to TRBD2 covers 10 bases. CDR3 length: 15 residues. V was pared by 1 base and J by 13 bases, with 11 bases of the junction left unmatched. Germline loops: CDR1 MGHDK, CDR2 SYGVNS. For the CDR3, the DNA is TGTGCCAGCAGTGAATCTCCCCAGCGGGGGGGCGGGGAGTATTTT. Amino acids: CASSESPQRGGGEYF.

The J gene is TRBJ2-1, the V gene TRBV15, with a possible D match to TRBD2 (5 bases). The CDR3 has 18 residues. V was trimmed by 0 bases and J by 1 base, leaving 16 bases between them. Germline values: CDR1 LNHNV, CDR2 YYDKDF (reference sequence). The CDR3, as DNA: TGTGCCACCAGCAGAGATCTTAGGCGGGTATTTTCCTACAATGAGCAGTTCTTC. As protein: CATSRDLRRVFSYNEQFF.

The chain employs TRBV28 and TRBJ1-1; D gene unclear. Trimming took 1 base from V and 0 from J, leaving 9 bases between them. The CDR3 sequence is 15 residues long. The germline gives CDR1 MDHEN, CDR2 SYDVKM. CDR3 residues: CASSLFQKMNTEAFF. The CDR3 DNA sequence: TGTGCCAGCAGTTTATTTCAGAAGATGAACACTGAAGCTTTCTTT.

J is TRBJ1-1 and V is TRBV28; 8 nucleotides align to TRBD1. V lost 5 bases, J lost 3 bases, and 5 bases stayed unmatched. Germline-derived CDR1 and CDR2 are MDHEN and SYDVKM. The CDR3 contains 14 residues. The CDR3 is CASSKQGEHTEAFF. DNA of the CDR3: TGTGCCAGCAGTAAACAGGGGGAGCACACTGAAGCTTTCTTT.

V usage is TRBV27 and J usage is TRBJ2-3; 13 bases map to TRBD2. The V segment lost 5 bases and the J segment 6 bases; nucleotides outside the gene matches: 14. The CDR3 consists of 18 residues. Germline CDR1 reads MNHEY; CDR2 reads SMNVEV (reference sequence). CDR3 coding DNA: TGTGCCAGCAGTCCTCGGACTAGCGGGAGAAGTTCGGCCGATACGCAGTATTTT. Residues: CASSPRTSGRSSADTQYF.

This chain joins TRBV19 and TRBJ1-5; D is ambiguous. V was shortened by 5 bases and J by 5 bases, with 10 bases between the two germline ends. Germline lookup yields CDR1 LNHDA and CDR2 SQIVND (reference sequence). The CDR3 is 13 amino acids. The DNA for the CDR3 is TGTGCCAGTAGTCGGCACAGTCATCAGCCCCAGCATTTT. Its translation is CASSRHSHQPQHF.

This clone turned up a few times. The rearrangement uses TRBV5-6 and TRBJ2-2; the D is unclear. Germline V gives CDR1 SGHDT, CDR2 YYEEEE. This CDR3 spans 13 amino acids. V was shortened by 1 base and J by 6 bases, with 7 bases between the two germline ends. CDR3 DNA sequence: TGTGCCAGCAGCTTGAGTACATCCGGGGAGCTGTTTTTT. Translated, it gives CASSLSTSGELFF.

This chain uses TRBV6-5 with TRBJ2-2; no reliable D call. The germline V and J ends were trimmed by 2 bases and 3 bases, with 7 bases remaining between them. CDR3 size: 14 residues. Germline CDR1 and CDR2: MNHEY and SVGAGI. CDR3 sequence: CASSYGLHTGELFF. In nucleotides, the CDR3 is TGTGCCAGCAGTTACGGGCTGCACACCGGGGAGCTGTTTTTT.